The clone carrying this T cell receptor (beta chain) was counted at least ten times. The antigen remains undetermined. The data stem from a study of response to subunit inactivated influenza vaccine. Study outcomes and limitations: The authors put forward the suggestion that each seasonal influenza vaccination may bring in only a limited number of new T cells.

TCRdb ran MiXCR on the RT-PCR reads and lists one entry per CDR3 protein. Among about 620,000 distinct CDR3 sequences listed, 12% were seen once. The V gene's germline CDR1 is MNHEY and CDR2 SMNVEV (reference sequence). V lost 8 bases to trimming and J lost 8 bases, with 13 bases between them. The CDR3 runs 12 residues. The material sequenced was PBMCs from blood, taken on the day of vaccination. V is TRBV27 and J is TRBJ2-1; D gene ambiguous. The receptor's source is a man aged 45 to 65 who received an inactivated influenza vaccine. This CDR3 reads CASRSLAHEQFF. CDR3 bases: TGTGCCAGCCGATCTCTTGCCCATGAGCAGTTCTTC.